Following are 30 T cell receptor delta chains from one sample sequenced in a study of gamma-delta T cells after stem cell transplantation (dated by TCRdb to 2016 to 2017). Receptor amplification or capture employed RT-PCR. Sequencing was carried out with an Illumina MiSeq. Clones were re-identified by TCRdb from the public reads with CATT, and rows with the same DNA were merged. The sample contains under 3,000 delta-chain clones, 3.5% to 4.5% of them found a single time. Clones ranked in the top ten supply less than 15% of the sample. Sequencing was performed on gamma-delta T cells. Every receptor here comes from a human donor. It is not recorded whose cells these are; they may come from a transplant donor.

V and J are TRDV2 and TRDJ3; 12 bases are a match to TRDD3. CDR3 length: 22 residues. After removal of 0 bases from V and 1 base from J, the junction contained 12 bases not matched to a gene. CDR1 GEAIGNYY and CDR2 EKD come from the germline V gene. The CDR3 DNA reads TGTGCCTGTGACACCATTCTACTGGGGGATACCGGCGTTTCCTGGGACACCCGACAGATGTTTTTC. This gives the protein CACDTILLGDTGVSWDTRQMFF.

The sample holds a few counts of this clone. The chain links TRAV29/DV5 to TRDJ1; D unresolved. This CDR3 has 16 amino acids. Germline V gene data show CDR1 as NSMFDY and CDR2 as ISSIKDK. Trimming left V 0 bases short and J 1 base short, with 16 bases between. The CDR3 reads CAASANRYLSTDKLIF. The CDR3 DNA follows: TGTGCAGCAAGCGCCAACCGGTACTTAAGCACCGATAAACTCATCTTT.

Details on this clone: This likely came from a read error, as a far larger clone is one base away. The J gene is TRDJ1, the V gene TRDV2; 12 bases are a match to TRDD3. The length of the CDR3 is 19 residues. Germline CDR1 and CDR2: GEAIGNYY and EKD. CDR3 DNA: TGTGCCTGTGACACCATGAGTCTGGGGGATACGGAGTACACCGATAAACTCACCTTT. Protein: CACDTMSLGDTEYTDKLTF.

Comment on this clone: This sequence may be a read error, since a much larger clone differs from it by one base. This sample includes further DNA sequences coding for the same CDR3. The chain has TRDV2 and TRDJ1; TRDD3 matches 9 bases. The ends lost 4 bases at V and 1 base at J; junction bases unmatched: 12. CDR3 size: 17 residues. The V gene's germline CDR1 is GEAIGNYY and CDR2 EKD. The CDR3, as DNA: TGTGCCTGTGAGGAGCTGGGGGATCGGGGGCCCACCGATAAACTCATCTTT. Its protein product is CACEELGDRGPTDKLIF.

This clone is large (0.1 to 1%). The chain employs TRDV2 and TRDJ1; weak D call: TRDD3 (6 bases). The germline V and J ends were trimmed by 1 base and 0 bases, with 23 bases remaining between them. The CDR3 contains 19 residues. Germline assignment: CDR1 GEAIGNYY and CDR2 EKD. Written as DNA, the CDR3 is TGTGCCTGTGACACGATTGGGGATGGACGGCATTTGTACACCGATAAACTCATCTTT. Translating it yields CACDTIGDGRHLYTDKLIF.

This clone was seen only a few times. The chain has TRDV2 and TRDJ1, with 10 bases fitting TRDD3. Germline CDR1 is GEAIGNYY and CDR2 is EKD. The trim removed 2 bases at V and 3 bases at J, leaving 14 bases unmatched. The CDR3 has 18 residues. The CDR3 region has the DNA TGTGCCTGTGACAGAGTCCCTACTGGGGGATTCACGTCCGATAAACTCATCTTT. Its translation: CACDRVPTGGFTSDKLIF.

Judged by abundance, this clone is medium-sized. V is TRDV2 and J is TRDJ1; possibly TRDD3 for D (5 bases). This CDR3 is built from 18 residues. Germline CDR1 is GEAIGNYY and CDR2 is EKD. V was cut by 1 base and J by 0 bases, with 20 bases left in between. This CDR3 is CACDTIRTPGVHTDKLIF. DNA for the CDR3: TGTGCCTGTGACACGATCCGAACCCCGGGGGTTCACACCGATAAACTCATCTTT.

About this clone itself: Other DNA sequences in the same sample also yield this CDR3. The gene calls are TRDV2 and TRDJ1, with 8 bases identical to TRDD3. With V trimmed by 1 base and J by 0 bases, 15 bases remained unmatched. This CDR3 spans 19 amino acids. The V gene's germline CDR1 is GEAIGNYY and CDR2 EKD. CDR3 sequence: CACDTAHRWGNAYTDKLIF. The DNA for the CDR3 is TGTGCCTGTGACACTGCCCATCGCTGGGGGAACGCATACACCGATAAACTCATCTTT.

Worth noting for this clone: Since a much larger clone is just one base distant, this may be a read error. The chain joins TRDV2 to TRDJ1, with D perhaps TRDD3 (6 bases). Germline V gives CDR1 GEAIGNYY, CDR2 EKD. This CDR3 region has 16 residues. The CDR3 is CACGTLGIEYTDKLIF. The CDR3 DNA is TGTGCCTGTGGCACCCTGGGGATCGAGTACACCGATAAACTCATCTTT.

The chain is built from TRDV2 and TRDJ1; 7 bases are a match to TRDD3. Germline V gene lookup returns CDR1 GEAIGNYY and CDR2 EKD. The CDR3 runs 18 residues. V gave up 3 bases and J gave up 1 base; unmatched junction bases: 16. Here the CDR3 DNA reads TGTGCCTGTGACGCAGTAGGACTGAGGGATACTGTCACCGATAAACTCATCTTT. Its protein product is CACDAVGLRDTVTDKLIF.

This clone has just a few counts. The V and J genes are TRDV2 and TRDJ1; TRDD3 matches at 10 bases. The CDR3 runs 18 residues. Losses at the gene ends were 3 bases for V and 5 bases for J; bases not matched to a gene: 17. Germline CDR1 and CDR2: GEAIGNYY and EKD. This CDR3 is CACDDLLGDPESSDKLIF. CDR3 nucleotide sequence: TGTGCCTGTGACGACCTACTGGGGGATCCCGAGTCGTCTGATAAACTCATCTTT.

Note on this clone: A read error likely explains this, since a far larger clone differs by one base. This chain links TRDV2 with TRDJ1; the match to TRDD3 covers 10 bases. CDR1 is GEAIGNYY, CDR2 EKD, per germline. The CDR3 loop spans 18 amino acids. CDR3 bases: TGTGCCCGTGACAGAGTCCCTACTGGGGGATTTGACTTGGATAAACTCATCTTT. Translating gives CARDRVPTGGFDLDKLIF.

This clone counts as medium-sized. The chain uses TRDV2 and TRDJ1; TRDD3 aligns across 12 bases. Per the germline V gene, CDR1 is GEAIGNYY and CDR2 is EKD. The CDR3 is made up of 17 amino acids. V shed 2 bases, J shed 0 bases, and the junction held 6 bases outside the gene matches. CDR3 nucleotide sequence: TGTGCCTGTGACAGACTGGGGGATACTGAGGACACCGATAAACTCATCTTT. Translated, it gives CACDRLGDTEDTDKLIF.

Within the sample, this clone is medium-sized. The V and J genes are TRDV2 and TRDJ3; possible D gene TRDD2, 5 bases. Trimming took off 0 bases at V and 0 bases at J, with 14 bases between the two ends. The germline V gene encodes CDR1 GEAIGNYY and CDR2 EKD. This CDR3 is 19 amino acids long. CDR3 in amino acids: CACDTLASLSSWDTRQMFF. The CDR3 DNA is TGTGCCTGTGACACCCTGGCTTCCCTTAGCTCCTGGGACACCCGACAGATGTTTTTC.

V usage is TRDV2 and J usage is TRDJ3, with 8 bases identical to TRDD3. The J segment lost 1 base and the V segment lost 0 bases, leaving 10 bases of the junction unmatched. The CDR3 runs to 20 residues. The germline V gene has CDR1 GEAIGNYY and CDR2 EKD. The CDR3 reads CACDTAQGGGSSWDTRQMFF. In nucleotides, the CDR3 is TGTGCCTGTGACACCGCTCAGGGTGGGGGATCGTCCTGGGACACCCGACAGATGTTTTTC.

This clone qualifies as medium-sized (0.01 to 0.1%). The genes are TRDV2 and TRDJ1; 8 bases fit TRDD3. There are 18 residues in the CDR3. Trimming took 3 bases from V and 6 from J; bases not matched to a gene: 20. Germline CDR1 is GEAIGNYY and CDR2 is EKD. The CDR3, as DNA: TGTGCCTGTGACTCGTACTGGGGGCCCGGACAGAATTTCAATAAACTCATCTTT. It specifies CACDSYWGPGQNFNKLIF.

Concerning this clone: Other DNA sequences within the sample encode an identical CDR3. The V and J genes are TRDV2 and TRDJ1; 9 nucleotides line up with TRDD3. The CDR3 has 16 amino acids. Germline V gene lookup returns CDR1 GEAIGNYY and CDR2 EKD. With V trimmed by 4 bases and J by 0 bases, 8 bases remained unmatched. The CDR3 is CACDPLLGEHTDKLIF. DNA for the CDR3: TGTGCCTGTGATCCTCTACTGGGGGAACACACCGATAAACTCATCTTT.

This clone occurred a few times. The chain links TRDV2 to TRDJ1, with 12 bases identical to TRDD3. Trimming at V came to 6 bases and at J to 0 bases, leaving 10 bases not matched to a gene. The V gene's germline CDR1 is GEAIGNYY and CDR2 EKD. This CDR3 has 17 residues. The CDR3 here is CACNVLGDTSYTDKLIF. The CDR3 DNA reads TGTGCCTGTAACGTACTGGGGGATACCTCGTACACCGATAAACTCATCTTT.

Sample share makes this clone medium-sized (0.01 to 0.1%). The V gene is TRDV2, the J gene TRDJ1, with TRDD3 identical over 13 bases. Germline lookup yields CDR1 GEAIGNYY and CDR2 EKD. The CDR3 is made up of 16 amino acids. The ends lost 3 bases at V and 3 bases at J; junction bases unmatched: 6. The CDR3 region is CACDSLGDTNADKLIF. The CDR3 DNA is TGTGCCTGTGACTCACTGGGGGATACGAACGCCGATAAACTCATCTTT.

The CDR3 sequence is CACDTMSLGDTKGHTDKLIF. CDR3 bases: TGTGCCTGTGACACCATGAGTCTGGGGGATACGAAGGGCCACACCGATAAACTCATCTTT. V is TRDV2 and J is TRDJ1; TRDD3 aligns across 12 bases. Germline trimming cut 0 bases from V and 0 bases from J; bases unmatched to any gene: 13. This CDR3 region has 20 residues. In germline, CDR1 is GEAIGNYY, CDR2 EKD.

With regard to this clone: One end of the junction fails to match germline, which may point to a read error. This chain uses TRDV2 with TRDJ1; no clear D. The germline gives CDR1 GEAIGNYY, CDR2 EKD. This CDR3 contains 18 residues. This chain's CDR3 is CACDTLMTWTRDTDKRIF. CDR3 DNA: TGTGCCTGTGACACTCTGATGACATGGACTAGGGACACCGATAAACGCATCTTT.

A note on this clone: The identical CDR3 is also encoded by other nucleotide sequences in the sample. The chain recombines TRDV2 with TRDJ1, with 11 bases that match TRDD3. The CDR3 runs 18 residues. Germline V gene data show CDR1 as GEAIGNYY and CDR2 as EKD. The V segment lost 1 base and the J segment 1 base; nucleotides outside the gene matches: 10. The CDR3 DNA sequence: TGTGCCTGTGACACTCTACTGGGGGATAGTGTCTCCACCGATAAACTCATCTTT. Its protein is CACDTLLGDSVSTDKLIF.

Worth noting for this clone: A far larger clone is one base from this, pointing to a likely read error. The CDR3 spells CACNTLGDTISTDKLIF. The CDR3, as DNA: TGTGCCTGTAACACATTGGGGGATACGATTAGCACCGATAAACTCATCTTT. The chain links TRDV2 to TRDJ1, with TRDD3 matching over 11 bases. This CDR3 is built from 17 residues. Germline V gene data show CDR1 as GEAIGNYY and CDR2 as EKD.

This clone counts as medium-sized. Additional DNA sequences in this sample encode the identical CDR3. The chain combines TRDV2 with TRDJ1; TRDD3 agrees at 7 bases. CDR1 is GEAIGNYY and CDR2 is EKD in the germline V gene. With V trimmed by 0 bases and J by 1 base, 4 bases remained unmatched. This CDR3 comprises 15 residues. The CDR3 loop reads CACDTLWGTTDKLIF. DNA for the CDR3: TGTGCCTGTGACACCCTGTGGGGGACCACCGATAAACTCATCTTT.

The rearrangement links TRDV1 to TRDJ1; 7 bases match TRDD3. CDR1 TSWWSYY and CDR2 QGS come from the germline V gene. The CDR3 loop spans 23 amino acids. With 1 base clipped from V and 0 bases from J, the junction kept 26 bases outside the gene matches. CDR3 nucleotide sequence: TGTGCTCTTGGGGAACAGGTCCCCGTTGACTGGGGACCCGAAACAGTGTACACCGATAAACTCATCTTT. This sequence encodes CALGEQVPVDWGPETVYTDKLIF.

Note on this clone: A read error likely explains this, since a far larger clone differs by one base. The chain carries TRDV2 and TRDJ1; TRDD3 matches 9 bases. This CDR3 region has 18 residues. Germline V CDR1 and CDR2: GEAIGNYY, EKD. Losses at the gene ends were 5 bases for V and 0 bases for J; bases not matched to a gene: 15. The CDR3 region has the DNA TGTGCCTGTGGCCCCTTACTGGGGGAGATACAGTACACCGATAAACTCATCTTT. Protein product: CACGPLLGEIQYTDKLIF.

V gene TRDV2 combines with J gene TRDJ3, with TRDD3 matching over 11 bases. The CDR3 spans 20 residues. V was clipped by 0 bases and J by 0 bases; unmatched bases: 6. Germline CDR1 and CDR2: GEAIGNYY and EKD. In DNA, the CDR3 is TGTGCCTGTGACACCGGGGGACTGGGGGATAGCTCCTGGGACACCCGACAGATGTTTTTC. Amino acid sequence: CACDTGGLGDSSWDTRQMFF.

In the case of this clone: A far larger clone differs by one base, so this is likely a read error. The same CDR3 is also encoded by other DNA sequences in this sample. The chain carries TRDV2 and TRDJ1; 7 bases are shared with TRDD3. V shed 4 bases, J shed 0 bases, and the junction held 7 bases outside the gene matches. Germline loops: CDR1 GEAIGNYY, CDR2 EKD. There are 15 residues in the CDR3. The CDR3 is CACETVGDHTDKLIF. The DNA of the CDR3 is TGTGCCTGTGAAACCGTGGGGGACCACACCGATAAACTCATCTTT.

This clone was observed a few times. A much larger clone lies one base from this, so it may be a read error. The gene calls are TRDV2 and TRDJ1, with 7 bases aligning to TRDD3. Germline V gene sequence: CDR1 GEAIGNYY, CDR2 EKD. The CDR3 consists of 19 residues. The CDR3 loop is CARDTISRLGGSYADKLIF. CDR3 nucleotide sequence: TGTGCCCGTGACACCATTTCCAGATTGGGGGGATCGTACGCCGATAAACTCATCTTT.

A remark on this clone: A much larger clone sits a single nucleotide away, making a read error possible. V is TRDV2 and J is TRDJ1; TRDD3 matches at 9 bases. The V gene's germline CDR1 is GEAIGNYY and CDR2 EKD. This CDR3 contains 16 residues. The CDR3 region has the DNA TGTGCCCGTGACACTCTTACTGGGGGACCCTTCGCTAAACTCATCTTT. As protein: CARDTLTGGPFAKLIF.